These 2 T cell receptor beta chains were all obtained from the same sample, sequenced in a study of blood T cell repertoires in COVID-19. Libraries were prepared by immunoSEQ multiplex PCR; TCRdb keeps only in-frame clonotypes and omits some of them. This sample has roughly 70,000 clones, with roughly nine tenths found just once. The material sequenced was peripheral blood. The receptors originated from a man between 60 and 70 years old with acute or convalescent COVID-19.

The chain combines TRBV19 with TRBJ1-4; D gene ambiguous. The CDR3 totals 13 residues. Germline V gene sequence: CDR1 LNHDA, CDR2 SQIVND (reference sequence). V was clipped by 6 bases and J by 7 bases, with 12 bases between them. The chain's CDR3 is CASRSGRGEKLFF. In nucleotides, the CDR3 is TGTGCCAGTAGGTCGGGTCGGGGTGAAAAACTGTTTTTT.

The chain links TRBV10-3 to TRBJ1-3; TRBD1 might be the D (5 bases). Trimming left V 7 bases short and J 6 bases short, with 19 bases between. Germline CDR1 and CDR2: ENHRY and SYGVKD. This CDR3 spans 15 amino acids. CDR3 sequence: CAINRGWENENTIYF. The CDR3 nucleotides read TGTGCCATCAACCGGGGGTGGGAAAACGAAAACACCATATATTTT.